Presented here are 15 T cell receptor beta chains from one specimen sequenced in a study of chemoradiotherapy in HPV16-positive cancers. Here immunoSEQ multiplex PCR was the method, and the copy in TCRdb shows in-frame clones only, minus some. The table records almost 6,000 clones, about four fifths of them present only once. This specimen was acquired from a patient who underwent chemoradiotherapy. The receptors originated from a human donor with HPV-associated anogenital cancer.

The CDR3 region is CASSFGYGLEESYEQYV. In DNA, the CDR3 is TGTGCCAGCAGCTTTGGATACGGACTAGAAGAGTCCTACGAGCAGTACGTC. The chain has TRBV5-6 and TRBJ2-7; 7 bases are a match to TRBD2. The germline V gene has CDR1 SGHDT and CDR2 YYEEEE. Trimming took 2 bases from V and 1 from J; bases not matched to a gene: 12. This CDR3 has 17 amino acids.

The count of this clone is one. The V call is TRBV19, the J call TRBJ1-2; D remains ambiguous. V was clipped by 6 bases and J by 8 bases, with 25 bases between them. There are 16 residues in the CDR3. CDR1 and CDR2 from the germline V gene are LNHDA and SQIVND (reference sequence). This CDR3 reads CASSGNVFSPILGYTF. The CDR3 DNA sequence: TGTGCCAGTAGCGGTAACGTGTTCTCACCGATATTGGGCTACACCTTC.

This CDR3 reads CAWSQAGTEAFF. The CDR3 DNA sequence: TGTGCCTGGAGTCAAGCGGGCACTGAAGCTTTCTTT. V usage is TRBV30 and J usage is TRBJ1-1; D gene unclear. Per germline, CDR1 GTSNPN and CDR2 SVGIG (reference sequence). The V end was cut by 2 bases, the J end by 4 bases, with 8 bases between. CDR3 length equals 12 residues.

The chain employs TRBV2 and TRBJ1-1, with a weak D call TRBD1 (6 bases). The CDR3 sequence is 16 residues long. Per germline, CDR1 SNHLY and CDR2 FYNNEI. The V gene lost 4 bases and the J gene lost 2 bases, with 17 bases spanning the gap. CDR3 sequence reads: CASSVVGGGGNTEAFF. The CDR3 DNA follows: TGTGCCAGCAGTGTGGTCGGTGGAGGGGGTAACACTGAAGCTTTCTTT.

The V call is TRBV14, the J call TRBJ1-2; D ambiguous. V gave up 3 bases and J gave up 8 bases, with 13 bases separating them. Germline V gene lookup returns CDR1 SGHDN and CDR2 FVKESK. This CDR3 region has 13 residues. CDR3 coding DNA: TGTGCCAGCAGCCAGGATCCCTGGCGAGGCTACACCTTC. It is translated as CASSQDPWRGYTF.

The rearrangement joins TRBV28 to TRBJ1-3; D is undetermined. Germline V lookup: CDR1 MDHEN, CDR2 SYDVKM. Trimming removed 8 bases from V and 0 bases from J, with 17 bases in between. The CDR3 totals 16 residues. The CDR3 sequence: CASRTAGLDSGNTIYF. The CDR3 DNA reads as TGTGCCAGCCGTACCGCGGGCCTAGACTCTGGAAACACCATATATTTT.

V usage is TRBV28 and J usage is TRBJ1-4; 8 bases fit TRBD1. This CDR3 is built from 14 residues. V lost 6 bases to trimming and J lost 6 bases; unmatched junction nucleotides: 6. Germline V gene lookup returns CDR1 MDHEN and CDR2 SYDVKM. The CDR3 nucleotides read TGTGCCAGCAGACCTACAGGGGGAGATGAAAAACTGTTTTTT. It specifies CASRPTGGDEKLFF. The entire variable domain, with the rest obtained from reference TRBV28 and TRBJ1-4, is as follows: DVKVTQSSRYLVKRTGEKVFLECVQDMDHENMFWYRQDPGLGLRLIYFSYDVKMKEKGDIPEGYSVSREKKERFSLILESASTNQTSMYLCASRPTGGDEKLFFGSGTQLSVL.

V usage is TRBV6-1 and J usage is TRBJ1-2; weak D call: TRBD1 (5 bases). V lost 0 bases to trimming and J lost 4 bases, with 12 bases between them. Germline CDR1 is MNHNS and CDR2 is SASEGT. This CDR3 comprises 15 residues. The CDR3 region is CASSEAGGDGYGYTF. The CDR3 nucleotides read TGTGCCAGCAGTGAAGCGGGGGGGGACGGCTATGGCTACACCTTC.

V usage is TRBV10-3 and J usage is TRBJ1-5, with 8 bases identical to TRBD1. Germline-derived CDR1 and CDR2 are ENHRY and SYGVKD. The CDR3 extends over 13 amino acids. V trimming: 6 bases; J trimming: 6 bases; junction bases outside the gene matches: 4. CDR3 sequence (DNA): TGTGCCATCAGGGACAGGGTCTCTCAGCCCCAGCATTTT. It is translated as CAIRDRVSQPQHF.

The chain has TRBV29-1 and TRBJ1-2; D possibly corresponds to TRBD1 (5 bases). Germline loops: CDR1 SQVTM, CDR2 ANQGSEA. The germline V and J ends were trimmed by 4 bases and 5 bases, with 17 bases remaining between them. The CDR3 has 14 residues. The CDR3 DNA follows: TGCAGCGTTGCGGGGGGGGAGAGAGGGTATGGCTACACCTTC. It is translated as CSVAGGERGYGYTF.

V is TRBV6-5 and J is TRBJ2-5; D possibly matches TRBD1 or TRBD2 (6 bases each). Germline assignment: CDR1 MNHEY and CDR2 SVGAGI. V was trimmed by 2 bases and J by 5 bases, leaving 12 bases between them. The CDR3 is 14 amino acids. DNA for the CDR3: TGTGCCAGCAGTTACCCCGGAGGGGGTGAGACCCAGTACTTC. Protein product: CASSYPGGGETQYF.

The V gene is TRBV11-3, the J gene TRBJ1-1; D remains ambiguous. This CDR3 is 11 amino acids long. Trimming stripped 6 bases from V and 5 bases from J, with 7 bases between. The germline V gene has CDR1 SGHNT and CDR2 YENEEA. This CDR3 reads CASSSGTEAFF. The CDR3 DNA reads TGTGCCAGCAGTAGTGGTACTGAAGCTTTCTTT.

V and J are TRBV14 and TRBJ1-1; D is unclear. From germline, CDR1 is SGHDN and CDR2 FVKESK. This CDR3 comprises 14 residues. V dropped 3 bases and J dropped 0 bases, with 8 bases sitting between them. CDR3 protein: CASSQAGMNTEAFF. CDR3 coding DNA: TGTGCCAGCAGCCAGGCCGGTATGAACACTGAAGCTTTCTTT.

The CDR3 sequence: CAIKDRVSDTQYF. CDR3 DNA: TGTGCCATCAAGGACAGGGTCTCAGATACGCAGTATTTT. The chain has TRBV19 and TRBJ2-3, with 8 bases aligning to TRBD1. The CDR3 runs to 13 residues. Germline V CDR1 and CDR2: LNHDA, SQIVND (reference sequence). The J segment lost 4 bases and the V segment lost 10 bases, leaving 7 bases of the junction unmatched.

This chain joins TRBV28 and TRBJ2-7; no definite D call. The V end lost 8 bases, the J end lost 3 bases, and 11 bases lay between the germline ends. CDR3 length equals 12 residues. Germline CDR1 and CDR2: MDHEN and SYDVKM. For the CDR3, the DNA is TGTGCCAGCCGGTCAGGTCGCTACGAGCAGTACGTC. As protein: CASRSGRYEQYV.